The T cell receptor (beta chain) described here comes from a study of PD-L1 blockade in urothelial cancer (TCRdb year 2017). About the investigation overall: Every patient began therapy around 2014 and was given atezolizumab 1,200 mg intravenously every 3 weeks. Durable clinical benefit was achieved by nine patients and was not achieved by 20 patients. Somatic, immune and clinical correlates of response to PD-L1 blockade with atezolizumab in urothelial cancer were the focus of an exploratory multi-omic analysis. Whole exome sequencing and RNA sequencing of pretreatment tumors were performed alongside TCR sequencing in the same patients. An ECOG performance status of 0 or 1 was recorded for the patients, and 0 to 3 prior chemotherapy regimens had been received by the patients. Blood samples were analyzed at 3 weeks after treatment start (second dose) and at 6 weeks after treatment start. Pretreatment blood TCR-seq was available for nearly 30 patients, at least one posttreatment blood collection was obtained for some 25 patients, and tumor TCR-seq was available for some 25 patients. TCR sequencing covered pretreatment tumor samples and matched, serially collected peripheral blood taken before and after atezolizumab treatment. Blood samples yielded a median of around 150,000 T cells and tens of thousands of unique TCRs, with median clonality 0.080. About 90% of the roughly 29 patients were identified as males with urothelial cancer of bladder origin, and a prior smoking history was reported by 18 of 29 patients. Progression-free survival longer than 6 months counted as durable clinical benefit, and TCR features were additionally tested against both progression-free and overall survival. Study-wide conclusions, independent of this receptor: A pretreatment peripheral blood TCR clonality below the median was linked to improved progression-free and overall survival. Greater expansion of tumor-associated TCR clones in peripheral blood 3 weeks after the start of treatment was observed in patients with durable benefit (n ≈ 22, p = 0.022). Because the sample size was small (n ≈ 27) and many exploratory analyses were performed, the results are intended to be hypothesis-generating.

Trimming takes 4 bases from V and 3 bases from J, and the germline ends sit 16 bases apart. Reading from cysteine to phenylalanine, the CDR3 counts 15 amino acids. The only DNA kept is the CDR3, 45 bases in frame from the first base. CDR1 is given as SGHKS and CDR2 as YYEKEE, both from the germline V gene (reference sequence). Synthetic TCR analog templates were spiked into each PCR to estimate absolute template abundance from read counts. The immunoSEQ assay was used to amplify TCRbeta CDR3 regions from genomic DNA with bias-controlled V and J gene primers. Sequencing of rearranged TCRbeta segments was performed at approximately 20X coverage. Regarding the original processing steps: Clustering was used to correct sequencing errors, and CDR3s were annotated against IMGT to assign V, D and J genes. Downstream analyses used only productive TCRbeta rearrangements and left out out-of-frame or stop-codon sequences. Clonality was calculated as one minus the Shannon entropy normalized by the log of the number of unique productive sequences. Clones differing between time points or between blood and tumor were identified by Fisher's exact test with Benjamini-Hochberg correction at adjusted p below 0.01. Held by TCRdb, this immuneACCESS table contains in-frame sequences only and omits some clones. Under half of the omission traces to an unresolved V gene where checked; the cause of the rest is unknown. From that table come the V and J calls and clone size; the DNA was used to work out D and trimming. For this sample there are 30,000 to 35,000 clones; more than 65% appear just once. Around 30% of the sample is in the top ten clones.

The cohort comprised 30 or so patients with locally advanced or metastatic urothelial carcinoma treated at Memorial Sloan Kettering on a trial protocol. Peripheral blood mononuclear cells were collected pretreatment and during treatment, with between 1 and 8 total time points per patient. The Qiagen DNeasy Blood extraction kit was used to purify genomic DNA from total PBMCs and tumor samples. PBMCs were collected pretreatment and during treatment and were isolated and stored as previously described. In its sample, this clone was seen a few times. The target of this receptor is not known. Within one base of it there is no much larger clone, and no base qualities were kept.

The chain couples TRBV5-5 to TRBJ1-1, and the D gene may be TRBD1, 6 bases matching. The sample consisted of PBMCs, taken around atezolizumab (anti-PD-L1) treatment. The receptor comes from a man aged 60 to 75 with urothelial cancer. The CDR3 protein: CASSPLGGADTEAFF. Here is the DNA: TGTGCCAGCAGCCCTCTGGGGGGGGCGGACACTGAAGCTTTCTTT.